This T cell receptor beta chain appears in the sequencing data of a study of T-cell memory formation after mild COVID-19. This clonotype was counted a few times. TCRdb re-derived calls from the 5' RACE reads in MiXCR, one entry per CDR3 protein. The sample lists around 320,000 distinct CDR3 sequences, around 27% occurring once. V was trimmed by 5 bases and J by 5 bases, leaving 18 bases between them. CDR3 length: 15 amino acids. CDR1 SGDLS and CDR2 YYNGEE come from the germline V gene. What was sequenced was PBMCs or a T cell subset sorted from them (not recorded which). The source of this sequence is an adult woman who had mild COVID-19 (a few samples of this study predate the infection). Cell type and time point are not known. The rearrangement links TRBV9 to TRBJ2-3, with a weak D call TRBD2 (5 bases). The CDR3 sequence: CASSSRSGGGDTQYF. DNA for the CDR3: TGTGCCAGCAGTTCGAGAAGCGGAGGAGGAGATACGCAGTATTTT.